The rows below give T cell receptor beta chains drawn from one sample of a study of T cell repertoires in cytomegalovirus infection. Antigens for these TCRs are unknown. TCRdb reprocessed the reads with MiXCR, giving one entry per CDR3 protein. Among approximately 100,000 distinct CDR3 sequences listed, around 30% were seen once. Here the sequenced sample was CD8+ T cells from cultured PBMCs, taken from culture after CMV antigen stimulation. These receptors came from a human donor in good health (CMV status not recorded). Some clones in this sample may be carry-over from other donors' samples. Both conserved end residues are part of each CDR3. D genes are given only for firm matches. Rows may omit the clone size; those that give it use once, few, many or a size class.

v_gene	abundance	j_gene	d_gene	CDR3aa	CDR3nt
TRBV7-9	few	TRBJ2-3	.	CASSFASSTDTQYF	TGTGCCAGCAGCTTCGCCAGTAGCACAGATACGCAGTATTTT
TRBV9	few	TRBJ1-6	.	CASSQTLSSYNSPLHF	TGTGCCAGCAGCCAGACCTTGAGCTCCTATAATTCACCCCTCCACTTT
TRBV2	.	TRBJ1-3	.	CASIQDRSSGNTIYF	TGTGCCAGCATACAAGACAGGAGCTCTGGAAACACCATATATTTT
TRBV5-4	few	TRBJ2-3	TRBD2	CAMRGELTDTQYF	TGTGCCATGCGGGGGGAACTCACAGATACGCAGTATTTT
TRBV27	few	TRBJ2-7	.	CASSLAHRDEQYF	TGTGCCAGCAGTTTAGCCCACAGGGACGAGCAGTACTTC
TRBV7-8	.	TRBJ2-1	.	CASSLWGTSGNEQFF	TGTGCCAGCAGCTTATGGGGCACATCGGGCAATGAGCAGTTCTTC
TRBV27	many	TRBJ2-6	.	CASSLLGGAFNVLTF	TGTGCCAGCAGTTTATTAGGGGGGGCTTTCAACGTCCTGACTTTC
TRBV28	.	TRBJ2-1	TRBD2	CASSRLAGVYNEQFF	TGTGCCAGCAGTCGTCTAGCGGGGGTTTACAATGAGCAGTTCTTC
TRBV28	few	TRBJ2-2	.	CASIPSWVRTGELFF	TGTGCCAGCATTCCTTCCTGGGTGCGCACCGGGGAGCTGTTTTTT
TRBV12-3/TRBV12-4	.	TRBJ2-1	.	CASSFLGALYNEQFF	TGTGCCAGCAGTTTCCTGGGGGCCCTCTACAATGAGCAGTTCTTC
TRBV6-2/TRBV6-3	many	TRBJ2-2	TRBD2	CASSYETSGVITGELFF	TGTGCCAGCAGTTACGAGACTAGCGGGGTTATCACCGGGGAGCTGTTTTTT
TRBV12-3/TRBV12-4	.	TRBJ2-1	TRBD1	CASSEGTGSYNEQFF	TGTGCCAGCAGTGAAGGGACAGGGTCCTACAATGAGCAGTTCTTC
TRBV3-1	.	TRBJ2-2	.	CASSQARSMNTGELFF	TGTGCCAGCAGCCAAGCGCGATCTATGAACACCGGGGAGCTGTTTTTT
TRBV19	.	TRBJ1-4	TRBD1	CARTGAEKLFF	TGTGCCAGGACAGGGGCTGAAAAACTGTTTTTT